Each of the 32 T cell receptor beta chains below was sequenced from the same sample in a study of blood T cell repertoires in COVID-19. The method was immunoSEQ multiplex PCR; TCRdb's version includes in-frame clones alone and lacks a portion of them. This sample has roughly 90,000 clones, with more than 75% found just once. The source material was peripheral blood. These receptors were obtained from a human donor in a cohort sampled during active COVID-19.

A note on this clone: One end of the junction fails to match germline, which may point to a read error. The gene calls are TRBV4-1 and TRBJ2-1; TRBD2 matches at 7 bases. Germline loops: CDR1 MGHRA, CDR2 YSYEKL. This CDR3 has 16 residues. CDR3 residues: CARSRGVALSYNEQFF. Here the CDR3 DNA reads TGCGCCCGCAGCCGGGGGGTGGCGCTCTCCTACAATGAGCAGTTCTTC.

CDR3 sequence reads: CRTEGARNEQFF. Written as DNA, the CDR3 is TGCAGAACCGAAGGGGCCCGGAATGAGCAGTTCTTC. V is TRBV29-1 and J is TRBJ2-1; possible D gene TRBD1, 5 bases. This CDR3 spans 12 amino acids. CDR1 and CDR2 from the germline V gene are SQVTM and ANQGSEA.

This clone is a singleton in its sample. This chain uses TRBV3-1 (or the pseudogene TRBV3-2) with TRBJ1-1; D is possibly TRBD1 (5 bases). The germline V gene has CDR1 LGHDT and CDR2 YNNKEL (reference sequence). The CDR3 loop spans 13 amino acids. The germline V and J ends were trimmed by 3 bases and 4 bases, with 9 bases remaining between them. The chain's CDR3 is CASSQSGGTEAFF. The CDR3 DNA reads as TGTGCCAGCAGCCAGTCGGGGGGCACTGAAGCTTTCTTT.

The V and J genes are TRBV20-1 and TRBJ2-1, with 7 bases aligning to TRBD2. V lost 3 bases and J lost 8; bases outside the gene matches: 10. This CDR3 region has 14 residues. CDR1 DFQATT and CDR2 SNEGSKA come from the germline V gene (reference sequence). The DNA of the CDR3 is TGCAGTGCTAGTCCCCCCTCGGGGGGTTATGAGCAGTTCTTC. This codes for CSASPPSGGYEQFF.

The chain recombines TRBV6-6 with TRBJ2-5; possible D gene TRBD2, 6 bases. Trimming left V 2 bases short and J 0 bases short, with 13 bases between. Germline V CDR1 and CDR2: MNHNY, SVGAGI (reference sequence). This CDR3 has 16 residues. This chain's CDR3 is CASSYGGGEYQETQYF. The CDR3 nucleotides are TGTGCCAGCAGTTACGGAGGCGGGGAGTACCAAGAGACCCAGTACTTC.

CDR3 protein: CASSSQAGGQYF. CDR3 sequence (DNA): TGTGCCAGCAGTTCTCAAGCGGGAGGCCAGTATTTT. The chain combines TRBV6-5 with TRBJ2-3; 9 bases map to TRBD2. The CDR3 has 12 residues. Per the germline V gene, CDR1 is MNHEY and CDR2 is SVGAGI. Trimming cost V 4 bases and J 12 bases; bases outside gene matches: 5.

This clone was seen once. This chain joins TRBV4-3 and TRBJ1-1, with 7 positions matching TRBD1. This CDR3 comprises 14 residues. The V gene's germline CDR1 is LGHNA and CDR2 YSLEER. V was clipped by 5 bases and J by 6 bases; unmatched bases: 9. CDR3 nucleotide sequence: TGCGCCAGCAGCACTGAGACAGGGTCCGCTGAAGCTTTCTTT. This translates into CASSTETGSAEAFF.

The J gene is TRBJ2-5, the V gene TRBV5-5; TRBD1 matches 12 bases. The CDR3 is 16 amino acids. The ends lost 2 bases at V and 5 bases at J; junction bases unmatched: 7. Germline V gene sequence: CDR1 SGHKS, CDR2 YYEKEE (reference sequence). As DNA, the CDR3 is TGTGCCAGCAGCTTCTCCTGGGACAGGGGGCAGGAGACCCAGTACTTC. Translating gives CASSFSWDRGQETQYF.

V usage is TRBV18 and J usage is TRBJ1-1, with TRBD1 matching 7 bases. CDR1 is KGHSH and CDR2 is LQKENI in the germline V gene. With 5 bases clipped from V and 4 bases from J, the junction kept 10 bases outside the gene matches. The CDR3 spans 15 residues. The CDR3 spells CASSANRGDGTEAFF. CDR3 DNA: TGTGCCAGCTCAGCGAACAGGGGAGATGGCACTGAAGCTTTCTTT.

This sequence joins TRBV27 and TRBJ2-3, with TRBD2 identical over 8 bases. The CDR3 has 16 amino acids. V trimming: 3 bases; J trimming: 5 bases; junction bases outside the gene matches: 10. Germline assignment: CDR1 MNHEY and CDR2 SMNVEV (reference sequence). CDR3 region: CASSFRRGGPLDTQYF. The CDR3 DNA is TGTGCCAGCAGTTTTCGTCGGGGGGGCCCTTTAGATACGCAGTATTTT.

The J gene is TRBJ2-7, the V gene TRBV18; 8 nucleotides line up with TRBD1. CDR1 and CDR2 from the germline V gene are KGHSH and LQKENI. This CDR3 is built from 16 residues. Trimming removed 2 bases from V and 0 bases from J; junction bases left unmatched: 6. CDR3 bases: TGTGCCAGCTCACCAGAGGACAGGGCCAGCTCCTACGAGCAGTACTTC. It encodes CASSPEDRASSYEQYF.

This chain uses TRBV11-2 with TRBJ2-5, with 9 bases fitting TRBD2. The CDR3 runs to 19 residues. From germline, CDR1 is SGHAT and CDR2 FQNNGV. V lost 5 bases to trimming and J lost 4 bases; unmatched junction nucleotides: 20. CDR3 DNA: TGTGCCAGCAGCGGTAGCTCGTGGCGGGGGGGCCGGAGGGGAGAGACCCAGTACTTC. This gives the protein CASSGSSWRGGRRGETQYF.

The rearrangement joins TRBV12-5 to TRBJ2-1; D unresolved. The CDR3 is 11 amino acids. Germline lookup yields CDR1 LGHNT and CDR2 FRNRAP. The V gene lost 4 bases and the J gene lost 7 bases, with 5 bases spanning the gap. The CDR3 sequence is CASGSLNEQFF. The CDR3 region has the DNA TGTGCTAGTGGTTCGTTAAATGAGCAGTTCTTC.

The chain combines TRBV10-3 with TRBJ2-5; D gene uncertain. This CDR3 region has 13 residues. Germline V gene sequence: CDR1 ENHRY, CDR2 SYGVKD. V was clipped by 4 bases and J by 5 bases, with 11 bases between them. This CDR3 reads CAISGGTEETQYF. The CDR3 DNA follows: TGTGCCATCAGTGGTGGAACAGAGGAGACCCAGTACTTC.

This clone has just one count. The rearrangement links TRBV27 to TRBJ2-3, with D hard to call. From germline, CDR1 is MNHEY and CDR2 SMNVEV (reference sequence). V lost 5 bases, J lost 1 base, and 10 bases lay in between. CDR3 size: 14 residues. CDR3 nucleotides: TGTGCCAGCAGTAGGTGGGCTGGCACAGATACGCAGTATTTT. Encoded protein: CASSRWAGTDTQYF.

This chain joins TRBV5-1 and TRBJ2-5, with unresolved D. V gave up 7 bases and J gave up 1 base, with 11 bases separating them. Germline V gene data show CDR1 as SGHRS and CDR2 as YFSETQ. This CDR3 has 13 residues. DNA for the CDR3: TGCGCCAGCCGATCCTCAGGCCAAGAGACCCAGTACTTC. Translation gives CASRSSGQETQYF.

V is TRBV4-1 and J is TRBJ2-5, with 9 bases fitting TRBD2. The CDR3 is made up of 14 amino acids. Trimming at V came to 4 bases and at J to 2 bases, leaving 2 bases not matched to a gene. Germline CDR1 MGHRA, CDR2 YSYEKL. CDR3 sequence (DNA): TGCGCCAGCAGCCTGGGACTAGCACAAGAGACCCAGTACTTC. As protein: CASSLGLAQETQYF.

This clone turned up a few times. The rearrangement joins TRBV7-9 to TRBJ1-2, with D perhaps TRBD1 (6 bases). CDR1 SEHNR and CDR2 FQNEAQ come from the germline V gene (reference sequence). The CDR3 is 13 residues long. V was clipped by 7 bases and J by 2 bases, with 11 bases between them. The CDR3 DNA reads TGTGCCAGCACCCTTACAGGGAACTATGGCTACACCTTC. This encodes CASTLTGNYGYTF.

The chain couples TRBV7-2 to TRBJ1-6, with 10 bases lining up with TRBD1. Germline-derived CDR1 and CDR2 are SGHTA and FQGNSA. Losses at the gene ends were 4 bases for V and 6 bases for J; bases not matched to a gene: 3. The CDR3 totals 15 residues. The CDR3 sequence is CASSWDRGSNSPLHF. CDR3 sequence (DNA): TGTGCCAGCAGCTGGGACAGGGGAAGTAATTCACCCCTCCACTTT.

The rearrangement links TRBV12-5 to TRBJ2-1; 11 nucleotides align to TRBD2. After removal of 6 bases from V and 3 bases from J, the junction contained 10 bases not matched to a gene. Germline CDR1 and CDR2: LGHNT and FRNRAP. The CDR3 spans 17 residues. For the CDR3, the DNA is TGTGCTAGTGGAATGACCATAGCGGGGGGGCTCTACAATGAGCAGTTCTTC. Its protein is CASGMTIAGGLYNEQFF.

Of note for this clone: One end of the junction is discordant with germline, which a read error may explain. The chain carries TRBV6-5 and TRBJ2-7, with 8 bases fitting TRBD2. There are 15 residues in the CDR3. Germline V gene data show CDR1 as MNHEY and CDR2 as SVGAGI. The CDR3 bases are TGTACCAGCAGAAAAATTAGCGGGACCGGGGGCGAGCAGTACTTC. Its protein product is CTSRKISGTGGEQYF.

In DNA, the CDR3 is TGTGCCAGCAGTGACTCGTACGCGGGGGGCTACAATGAGCAGTTCTTC. Translating gives CASSDSYAGGYNEQFF. J is TRBJ2-1 and V is TRBV6-4, with 8 positions matching TRBD2. The ends lost 0 bases at V and 3 bases at J; junction bases unmatched: 4. The CDR3 sequence is 16 residues long. CDR1 is MRHNA, CDR2 SNTAGT, per germline.

The chain carries TRBV7-2 and TRBJ2-7; D not resolved. Germline V gene data show CDR1 as SGHTA and CDR2 as FQGNSA. V was trimmed by 0 bases and J by 6 bases, leaving 15 bases between them. CDR3 size: 15 residues. For the CDR3, the DNA is TGTGCCAGCAGCTTAGCCACAGCATGGTTCCGCGAGCAGTACTTC. Translating it yields CASSLATAWFREQYF.

This chain uses TRBV27 with TRBJ2-3; D perhaps matches TRBD2 (8 bases). This CDR3 has 16 residues. Trimming shortened V by 10 bases and J by 2 bases, and 22 bases separated the two germline ends. Per germline, CDR1 MNHEY and CDR2 SMNVEV (reference sequence). The CDR3 region is CATRTRGTSPTDTQYF. Here the CDR3 DNA reads TGTGCCACTCGAACCAGGGGGACTAGTCCCACAGATACGCAGTATTTT.

The chain carries TRBV7-9 and TRBJ2-4, with 11 bases identical to TRBD1. With 3 bases clipped from V and 8 bases from J, the junction kept 6 bases outside the gene matches. The CDR3 is 15 amino acids. In germline, CDR1 is SEHNR, CDR2 FQNEAQ (reference sequence). The CDR3 protein is CASSLGDRGKDIQYF. In DNA form, the CDR3 reads TGTGCCAGCAGCTTGGGGGACAGGGGGAAAGACATTCAGTACTTC.

The CDR3 DNA reads TGTGCCAGCAGCCGACGTGGACAGGGCCTTGGAAACACCATATATTTT. It encodes CASSRRGQGLGNTIYF. This chain links TRBV11-2 with TRBJ1-3; 8 bases are a match to TRBD1. Germline-derived CDR1 and CDR2 are SGHAT and FQNNGV. This CDR3 has 16 residues. Germline trimming cut 5 bases from V and 3 bases from J; bases unmatched to any gene: 9.

The chain links TRBV7-2 to TRBJ1-2; no clear D. The CDR3 has 13 residues. Trimming took 2 bases from V and 10 from J, leaving 14 bases between them. The germline V gene encodes CDR1 SGHTA and CDR2 FQGNSA. Here the CDR3 DNA reads TGTGCCAGCAGCTTAAATAGGGAGAGCCACTACACCTTC. It encodes CASSLNRESHYTF.

The rearrangement joins TRBV7-8 to TRBJ2-7; 11 bases align to TRBD2. CDR1 and CDR2 from the germline V gene are SGHVS and FQNEAQ. The V segment lost 8 bases and the J segment 5 bases; nucleotides outside the gene matches: 11. This CDR3 has 15 amino acids. CDR3 bases: TGTGCCAGCCGCCAGCCGGGACTAGCGGCGGACGAGCAGTACTTC. Translation gives CASRQPGLAADEQYF.

This clone was observed once. The chain recombines TRBV12-3 or TRBV12-4 with TRBJ2-2, with 8 bases identical to TRBD1. The J segment lost 6 bases and the V segment lost 5 bases, leaving 2 bases of the junction unmatched. The CDR3 is 13 residues long. The CDR3, as DNA: TGTGCCAGCAGTAGGACAGGGCCCGGGGAGCTGTTTTTT. It specifies CASSRTGPGELFF.

This clone has just one count. The rearrangement joins TRBV12-5 to TRBJ2-7, with TRBD1 identical over 9 bases. V shed 7 bases and J 5 bases; nucleotides not matched to a gene: 9. Germline CDR1 is LGHNT and CDR2 is FRNRAP. The CDR3 contains 14 residues. The CDR3 DNA reads TGTGCTAGTGATGAGCCGGGACAGGGAAACGAGCAGTACTTC. It specifies CASDEPGQGNEQYF.

The V and J genes are TRBV19 and TRBJ2-5, with 9 bases lining up with TRBD2. Per the germline V gene, CDR1 is LNHDA and CDR2 is SQIVND (reference sequence). The CDR3 length is 15 residues. After removal of 4 bases from V and 0 bases from J, the junction contained 3 bases not matched to a gene. Here the CDR3 DNA reads TGTGCCAGTAGTAAGCGGGGGGCAAACCAAGAGACCCAGTACTTC. This sequence encodes CASSKRGANQETQYF.

This clone appeared once. The chain combines TRBV5-4 with TRBJ2-3; D is uncertain. V gave up 5 bases and J gave up 4 bases, with 11 bases separating them. There are 13 residues in the CDR3. Germline V lookup: CDR1 SGHNT, CDR2 YYREEE (reference sequence). The CDR3 is CASRNGAPDTQYF. The DNA of the CDR3 is TGTGCCAGCAGGAACGGAGCGCCAGATACGCAGTATTTT.